This is a list of T cell receptor beta chains from one sample in a study of T cell repertoires in cytomegalovirus infection. TCRdb re-derived calls from the reads in MiXCR, one entry per CDR3 protein. The data hold some 350,000 distinct CDR3 sequences, with 29% observed a single time. Their target antigens are unknown. This sample comprised cultured PBMCs, obtained from culture after CMV antigen stimulation. The receptors derive from a human donor in good health (CMV status not recorded). Some clones in this sample may be carry-over from other donors' samples. CDR3s include the opening cysteine and the closing phenylalanine or tryptophan. The order of the fields is clone size, D gene, V gene, J gene, CDR3 DNA, CDR3 protein. D genes are given only for firm matches. Not every row has a clone size; where given, it reads once, few, many or a size class.

clone size: many; D gene: .; V gene: TRBV7-2; J gene: TRBJ1-6; CDR3 DNA: TGTGCCAGCAGCTCCCGGGGGGGCAGGAATAATTCACCCCTCCACTTT; CDR3 protein: CASSSRGGRNNSPLHF
clone size: few; D gene: TRBD2; V gene: TRBV7-3; J gene: TRBJ2-7; CDR3 DNA: TGTGCCATGGATCCCCTAGCGGGAGGGCCCTACGAGCAGTACTTC; CDR3 protein: CAMDPLAGGPYEQYF
clone size: .; D gene: TRBD1; V gene: TRBV18; J gene: TRBJ1-4; CDR3 DNA: TGTGCCAGCTCACCACCAAGGGACAGGGGGAGGTATGAAAAACTGTTTTTT; CDR3 protein: CASSPPRDRGRYEKLFF
clone size: .; D gene: TRBD2; V gene: TRBV5-4; J gene: TRBJ2-1; CDR3 DNA: TGTGCCAGCAGCCTATTAGCGGGAGATGAGCAGTTCTTC; CDR3 protein: CASSLLAGDEQFF
clone size: few; D gene: .; V gene: TRBV6-1; J gene: TRBJ2-5; CDR3 DNA: TGTGCCAGCAGTTCCGGCAGTCGTGGTCAAGAGACCCAGTACTTC; CDR3 protein: CASSSGSRGQETQYF
clone size: few; D gene: TRBD2; V gene: TRBV28; J gene: TRBJ2-3; CDR3 DNA: TGTGCCAGCAGTTCCATTCCCTCCTTGGCGGGAGGTGCGGATACGCAGTATTTT; CDR3 protein: CASSSIPSLAGGADTQYF
clone size: .; D gene: TRBD2; V gene: TRBV4-1; J gene: TRBJ2-5; CDR3 DNA: TGCGCCAGCAGCCAAGGATTTGGGACTAGCGGGGAGACCCAGTACTTC; CDR3 protein: CASSQGFGTSGETQYF
clone size: .; D gene: .; V gene: TRBV24-1; J gene: TRBJ1-1; CDR3 DNA: TGTGCCACCAGTGATTCCAACGAAGCTTTCTTT; CDR3 protein: CATSDSNEAFF
clone size: many; D gene: TRBD1; V gene: TRBV11-2; J gene: TRBJ1-1; CDR3 DNA: TGTGCCAGCAGCGTGCAGGGGGCCACTGAAGCTTTCTTT; CDR3 protein: CASSVQGATEAFF
clone size: .; D gene: .; V gene: TRBV20-1; J gene: TRBJ1-1; CDR3 DNA: TGCAGTGCTAGGGGGGGACCCTTTGCCACTGAAGCTTTCTTT; CDR3 protein: CSARGGPFATEAFF
clone size: .; D gene: TRBD2; V gene: TRBV19; J gene: TRBJ2-1; CDR3 DNA: TGTGCCAGTAGTTCGCCCGTAAGACGAGCGGGAGGGCCCTACAATGAGCAGTTCTTC; CDR3 protein: CASSSPVRRAGGPYNEQFF
clone size: .; D gene: .; V gene: TRBV10-3; J gene: TRBJ2-2; CDR3 DNA: TGTGCCATCATCTCAGAGGAAGGACCTACCGGGGAGCTGTTTTTT; CDR3 protein: CAIISEEGPTGELFF
clone size: .; D gene: .; V gene: TRBV2; J gene: TRBJ2-7; CDR3 DNA: TGTGCCAGCAGTGGCCAGGGGGGTTCCTACGAGCAGTACTTC; CDR3 protein: CASSGQGGSYEQYF
clone size: few; D gene: .; V gene: TRBV27; J gene: TRBJ1-2; CDR3 DNA: TGTGCCAGCAGTTTATCCCCACAGGGCGGTGTTGGCTACACCTTC; CDR3 protein: CASSLSPQGGVGYTF
clone size: .; D gene: .; V gene: TRBV5-5; J gene: TRBJ2-1; CDR3 DNA: TGTGCCAGCAGCTTCGAAGACCGCTCCTACAATGAGCAGTTCTTC; CDR3 protein: CASSFEDRSYNEQFF
clone size: few; D gene: TRBD2; V gene: TRBV20-1; J gene: TRBJ2-5; CDR3 DNA: TGCAGTGCTAGCACTAGCGGAGACCAAGAGACCCAGTACTTC; CDR3 protein: CSASTSGDQETQYF
clone size: .; D gene: .; V gene: TRBV19; J gene: TRBJ1-5; CDR3 DNA: TGTGCCAGTAGTATGGGGGGGGATCAGCCCCAGCATTTT; CDR3 protein: CASSMGGDQPQHF
clone size: .; D gene: .; V gene: TRBV29-1; J gene: TRBJ1-2; CDR3 DNA: TGCAGCGTTGAAGAGGCAGCAAGGGATGGCTACACCTTC; CDR3 protein: CSVEEAARDGYTF
clone size: medium-sized; D gene: .; V gene: TRBV6-5; J gene: TRBJ1-2; CDR3 DNA: TGTGCCAGCAGTTACTCAGGGACGGAGGGTAACTATGGCTACACCTTC; CDR3 protein: CASSYSGTEGNYGYTF
clone size: .; D gene: .; V gene: TRBV12-3/TRBV12-4; J gene: TRBJ2-1; CDR3 DNA: TGTGCCAGCAGCACAGACAGGGCGGGGAATGAGCAGTTCTTC; CDR3 protein: CASSTDRAGNEQFF
clone size: .; D gene: TRBD1; V gene: TRBV9; J gene: TRBJ1-6; CDR3 DNA: TGTGCCAGCAGCGTGGGACAGAGCTCCTATAATTCACCCCTCCACTTT; CDR3 protein: CASSVGQSSYNSPLHF
clone size: few; D gene: .; V gene: TRBV7-6; J gene: TRBJ2-7; CDR3 DNA: TGTGCCAGCAGCTCCGAGGCAGGTTCGCCTTCCTACGAGCAGTACTTC; CDR3 protein: CASSSEAGSPSYEQYF
clone size: few; D gene: .; V gene: TRBV28; J gene: TRBJ2-5; CDR3 DNA: TGTGCCAGCAGTCAAGTCATCCAAGAGACCCAGTACTTC; CDR3 protein: CASSQVIQETQYF
clone size: few; D gene: TRBD2; V gene: TRBV20-1; J gene: TRBJ2-3; CDR3 DNA: TGCAGAAAGTTAGCGGGGGACCCAGATACGCAGTATTTT; CDR3 protein: CRKLAGDPDTQYF
clone size: .; D gene: TRBD1; V gene: TRBV7-2; J gene: TRBJ1-5; CDR3 DNA: TGTGCCAGCAGCTTAGATAGGGCAGGGGGCGATCAGCCCCAGCATTTT; CDR3 protein: CASSLDRAGGDQPQHF
clone size: once; D gene: .; V gene: TRBV11-3; J gene: TRBJ2-5; CDR3 DNA: TGTGCCAGCAGCTTAGATCGTATGGAGACCCAGTACTTC; CDR3 protein: CASSLDRMETQYF
clone size: .; D gene: .; V gene: TRBV20-1; J gene: TRBJ1-1; CDR3 DNA: TGCAGTGTCAAGCGGGGAGAAGGGAACACTGAAGCTTTCTTT; CDR3 protein: CSVKRGEGNTEAFF
clone size: .; D gene: .; V gene: TRBV19; J gene: TRBJ2-1; CDR3 DNA: TGTGCCAGTAGTCAACGACAAATCAATGAGCAGTTCTTC; CDR3 protein: CASSQRQINEQFF
clone size: .; D gene: TRBD2; V gene: TRBV11-2; J gene: TRBJ2-3; CDR3 DNA: TGTGCCAGCAGCCTATCCTTTTTAGCGGGGAGGAAAGATACGCAGTATTTT; CDR3 protein: CASSLSFLAGRKDTQYF
clone size: .; D gene: TRBD1; V gene: TRBV4-1; J gene: TRBJ2-1; CDR3 DNA: TGCGCCAGCAGCCAAATGACAGGGAAGAATGGGAATGAGCAGTTCTTC; CDR3 protein: CASSQMTGKNGNEQFF
clone size: .; D gene: TRBD2; V gene: TRBV28; J gene: TRBJ2-7; CDR3 DNA: TGTGCCAGCAGCCGGACTAGCGTGAGTGAGTACGAGCAGTACTTC; CDR3 protein: CASSRTSVSEYEQYF
clone size: .; D gene: .; V gene: TRBV7-9; J gene: TRBJ1-2; CDR3 DNA: TGTGCCAGCAGCTTAAATCCGTATGGCTACACCTTC; CDR3 protein: CASSLNPYGYTF
clone size: .; D gene: TRBD1; V gene: TRBV7-6; J gene: TRBJ1-2; CDR3 DNA: TGTGCCAGCAGCCCGGGGACAGATAACTATGGCTACACCTTC; CDR3 protein: CASSPGTDNYGYTF
clone size: .; D gene: .; V gene: TRBV6-5; J gene: TRBJ1-1; CDR3 DNA: TGTGCCAGCAGTTACTCGGAGGGGATCACTGAAGCTTTCTTT; CDR3 protein: CASSYSEGITEAFF
clone size: few; D gene: .; V gene: TRBV11-2; J gene: TRBJ1-2; CDR3 DNA: TGTGCCAGCAGCTTCGGACCGAACTATGGCTACACCTTC; CDR3 protein: CASSFGPNYGYTF
clone size: once; D gene: .; V gene: TRBV28; J gene: TRBJ2-6; CDR3 DNA: TGTGCCAGCAGCGGGCCTGGGGCCAACGTCCTGACTTTC; CDR3 protein: CASSGPGANVLTF
clone size: .; D gene: TRBD1; V gene: TRBV7-6; J gene: TRBJ1-2; CDR3 DNA: TGTGCCAGCAGCATGATGCCGGGACAGGGGTTTTTAGACTATGGCTACACCTTC; CDR3 protein: CASSMMPGQGFLDYGYTF
clone size: .; D gene: TRBD1; V gene: TRBV6-5; J gene: TRBJ1-2; CDR3 DNA: TGTGCCAGCAGTACGGACAGGGGCAATGGCTACACCTTC; CDR3 protein: CASSTDRGNGYTF
clone size: .; D gene: .; V gene: TRBV20-1; J gene: TRBJ2-7; CDR3 DNA: TGCAGTGCTAGGACTAACCAATACAACTCCTACGAGCAGTACTTC; CDR3 protein: CSARTNQYNSYEQYF
clone size: .; D gene: TRBD1; V gene: TRBV20-1; J gene: TRBJ2-7; CDR3 DNA: TGCAGTGCCACATTAGGACAGGGGAGGACCTCCTACGAGCAGTACTTC; CDR3 protein: CSATLGQGRTSYEQYF
clone size: .; D gene: TRBD1; V gene: TRBV28; J gene: TRBJ2-5; CDR3 DNA: TGTGCCAGCAGTTCACAGGGGCACATACAAGAGACCCAGTACTTC; CDR3 protein: CASSSQGHIQETQYF
clone size: .; D gene: .; V gene: TRBV25-1; J gene: TRBJ2-1; CDR3 DNA: TGTGCCAGCAGTGGCCGGGGCCGCTCCTACAATGAGCAGTTCTTC; CDR3 protein: CASSGRGRSYNEQFF
clone size: few; D gene: TRBD2; V gene: TRBV7-9; J gene: TRBJ2-1; CDR3 DNA: TGTGCCAGCAGCTTCGCGCGGGGGGACAATGAGCAGTTCTTC; CDR3 protein: CASSFARGDNEQFF
clone size: .; D gene: .; V gene: TRBV25-1; J gene: TRBJ2-5; CDR3 DNA: TGTGCCAGCAGTGGGGGGAAGCGCTACCAAGAGACCCAGTACTTC; CDR3 protein: CASSGGKRYQETQYF
clone size: few; D gene: .; V gene: TRBV6-1; J gene: TRBJ2-3; CDR3 DNA: TGTGCCAGCAGTTTTAGGCGGATGTCTAGCACAGATACGCAGTATTTT; CDR3 protein: CASSFRRMSSTDTQYF
clone size: .; D gene: .; V gene: TRBV30; J gene: TRBJ2-2; CDR3 DNA: TGTGCCTGTTTAGGGCCAGGGAGGACCGGGGAGCTGTTTTTT; CDR3 protein: CACLGPGRTGELFF
clone size: many; D gene: .; V gene: TRBV28; J gene: TRBJ1-1; CDR3 DNA: TGTGCCAGCAGTTTGCTGACAGCTGAAGCTTTCTTT; CDR3 protein: CASSLLTAEAFF
clone size: .; D gene: .; V gene: TRBV7-8; J gene: TRBJ2-4; CDR3 DNA: TGTGCCAGCAGTTCCACAGGGTCCAAAAACATTCAGTACTTC; CDR3 protein: CASSSTGSKNIQYF
clone size: many; D gene: .; V gene: TRBV7-8; J gene: TRBJ1-5; CDR3 DNA: TGTGCCAGCAGCTTGTCGGGGGAGCCCCAGCATTTT; CDR3 protein: CASSLSGEPQHF
clone size: .; D gene: .; V gene: TRBV18; J gene: TRBJ1-3; CDR3 DNA: TGTGCCAGCTCACCACGTTACCAGCCCTTCTCTGGAAACACCATATATTTT; CDR3 protein: CASSPRYQPFSGNTIYF
clone size: few; D gene: TRBD1; V gene: TRBV28; J gene: TRBJ2-7; CDR3 DNA: TGTGCCAGCAGTTTTCCGGTAAGGGACAGGAAGTTTCTTGAGCAGTACTTC; CDR3 protein: CASSFPVRDRKFLEQYF
clone size: .; D gene: .; V gene: TRBV15; J gene: TRBJ1-2; CDR3 DNA: TGTGCCACCAGCAGAGTCGAAGTCGTCGGCTACACCTTC; CDR3 protein: CATSRVEVVGYTF
clone size: many; D gene: TRBD2; V gene: TRBV7-6; J gene: TRBJ2-7; CDR3 DNA: TGTGCCAGCAGCCAGCCTAGCGGGGGGTCCCATCTCCTAGACGAGCAGTACTTC; CDR3 protein: CASSQPSGGSHLLDEQYF
clone size: few; D gene: TRBD1; V gene: TRBV7-3; J gene: TRBJ2-1; CDR3 DNA: TGTGCCAGCAGTTTACAGGGGTCCAATGAGCAGTTCTTC; CDR3 protein: CASSLQGSNEQFF
clone size: .; D gene: TRBD1; V gene: TRBV25-1; J gene: TRBJ1-6; CDR3 DNA: TGTGCCAGCAGTGACCCTAAGACAGGGGATAATTCACCCCTCCACTTT; CDR3 protein: CASSDPKTGDNSPLHF
clone size: few; D gene: .; V gene: TRBV4-1; J gene: TRBJ1-5; CDR3 DNA: TGTGCCAGCAGCCCTGGCGGACCCAATCAGCCCCAGCATTTT; CDR3 protein: CASSPGGPNQPQHF